Included here is one T cell receptor beta chain sequence, with context. At least ten counts were recorded for this clonotype. It has no known antigen specificity. Per-base quality was not reported, and no clone a single base away is much larger than it. The sequencer listed for this sample is Illumina HiSeq 2500. Quantitative 5'-RACE with molecular barcodes was used to prepare TCR beta libraries. Concerning the study's data processing: Disease-linked TCR variants were identified with a new computational method built on a probabilistic model of VDJ rearrangement. The public reads were reprocessed in TCRdb via fastp at Q25 and MiXCR, keeping in-frame beta chains. Each record represents a unique CDR3 protein, reported with the most common genes and DNA among its rows. TCRdb assigned the V and J calls; the authors' analysis was not used. Within this sample are 250,000 or so distinct CDR3 sequences, with 18% of them counted one time only. Jointly, the top ten make up roughly 34% of the sample.

The data stem from a study of CD8 T cells in ankylosing spondylitis (dated by TCRdb to the late 2010s). At the level of the whole study: The study set out to find disease-linked TCR variants by profiling T cell receptor beta repertoires in ankylosing spondylitis patients and healthy donors. Peripheral blood was sampled, and synovial fluid was also collected from ankylosing spondylitis patients. The full study cohort was made up of 25 to 30 ankylosing spondylitis patients and over 90 healthy donors. Broader findings and caveats from the paper: The disease-linked clones had a CD8+ phenotype and were found at relatively low frequencies in peripheral blood. Some motif variants had previously been reported in the synovial fluid and blood of reactive arthritis patients, which suggests shared mechanisms of disease initiation. Significant enrichment of the disease-linked clones was reported in matched synovial fluid samples from ankylosing spondylitis patients. Blood from ankylosing spondylitis patients appeared to be characterized by a TCR beta motif made up of 8 or 9 highly homologous amino acid variants.

This receptor was identified in a male donor with ankylosing spondylitis or in good health (not recorded which). The source material was blood, either unsorted or a sorted T cell fraction (not recorded which).

In nucleotides, the sequence is TGTGCCAGCAGCTTCCCCGGGACAGCCTACAATGAGCAGTTCTTC. Translated, it gives CASSFPGTAYNEQFF. The chain uses TRBV11-2 and TRBJ2-1, with 7 bases in between that match TRBD1. CDR1 and CDR2 (SGHAT, FQNNGV) derive from the germline V gene. V has 3 bases trimmed and J has 2 bases trimmed; junction bases matching no gene number 4. From its cysteine to its phenylalanine, the CDR3 spans 15 amino acids. The kept DNA is CDR3 alone, 45 bases in frame from the first base. Joined to the reference TRBV11-2 and TRBJ2-1 proteins, this CDR3 gives the full variable domain: EAGVAQSPRYKIIEKRQSVAFWCNPISGHATLYWYQQILGQGPKLLIQFQNNGVVDDSQLPKDRFSAERLKGVDSTLKIQPAKLEDSAVYLCASSFPGTAYNEQFFGPGTRLTVL.